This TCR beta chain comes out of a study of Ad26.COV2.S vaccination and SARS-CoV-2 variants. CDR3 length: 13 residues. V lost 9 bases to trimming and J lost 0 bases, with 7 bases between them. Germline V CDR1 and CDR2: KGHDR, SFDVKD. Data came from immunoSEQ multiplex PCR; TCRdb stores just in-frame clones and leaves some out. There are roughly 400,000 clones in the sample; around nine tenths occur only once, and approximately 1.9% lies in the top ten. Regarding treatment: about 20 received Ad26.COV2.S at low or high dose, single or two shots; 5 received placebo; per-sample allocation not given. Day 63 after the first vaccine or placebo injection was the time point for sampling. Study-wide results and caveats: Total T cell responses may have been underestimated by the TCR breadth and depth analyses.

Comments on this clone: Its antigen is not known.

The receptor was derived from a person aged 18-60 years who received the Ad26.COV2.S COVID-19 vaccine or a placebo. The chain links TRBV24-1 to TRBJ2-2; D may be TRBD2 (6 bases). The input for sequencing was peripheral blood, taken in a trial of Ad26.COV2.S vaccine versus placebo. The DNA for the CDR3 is TGTGCCACCGCGGGACCGAACACCGGGGAGCTGTTTTTT. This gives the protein CATAGPNTGELFF.